The clone carrying this T cell receptor beta chain occurred once. A much bigger clone sits one base away, suggesting this may be a read error. One entry per CDR3 protein, called by TCRdb with MiXCR from the reads. The repertoire holds about 6,000 distinct CDR3 sequences, with 16% as singletons. The entry originates in a study of liver allograft versus peripheral blood T cells. For the study at large: The study compared liver allograft T cell receptor repertoires against peripheral blood repertoires of liver transplant recipients.

The CDR3 sequence is 13 residues long. CDR1 MNHNY and CDR2 SVGAGI come from the germline V gene (reference sequence). This clonotype originated in a human patient who had a liver transplant. A subset of T cells may come from the graft donor. The gene calls are TRBV6-6 and TRBJ2-7; D unresolved. CDR3 in amino acids: CASSLRKNYEQHF. For the CDR3, the DNA is TGTGCCAGCAGTTTGCGCAAGAACTACGAGCAGCACTTC.